This TCR beta chain was sequenced in a study of shared clonotypes between healthy human individuals. Whole-study findings and limits: In the sorted subsets, rarefaction showed sequencing was incomplete despite large depth.

Germline-derived CDR1 and CDR2 are SGHRS and YFSETQ. The CDR3 is made up of 15 amino acids. J was trimmed by 7 bases and V by 4 bases; bases with no gene match: 10. The donors, all of them Caucasian adults, lived in Nashville, Tennessee. As to this clone: Antigen specificity is unknown.

Evenly divided among several immunoSEQ plates was the genomic DNA of each subset. TCRdb keeps only in-frame clones here, not all; method: immunoSEQ multiplex PCR. The table records 2 million to 2.5 million clones, 90% to 95% of them present only once. The specimen sequenced was naive CD4+ T cells from PBMCs. The subset denotes: CD45RA+ positively selected. The TCR was taken from a man between 18 and 29 years old in good health. Some clones in this sample may be carry-over from other donors' samples. The chain is built from TRBV5-1 and TRBJ2-5; TRBD2 agrees at 10 bases. The CDR3 nucleotides read TGCGCCAGCAGCGGAGCTACTAGCGGGATTAGGACCCAGTACTTC. Its translation is CASSGATSGIRTQYF.